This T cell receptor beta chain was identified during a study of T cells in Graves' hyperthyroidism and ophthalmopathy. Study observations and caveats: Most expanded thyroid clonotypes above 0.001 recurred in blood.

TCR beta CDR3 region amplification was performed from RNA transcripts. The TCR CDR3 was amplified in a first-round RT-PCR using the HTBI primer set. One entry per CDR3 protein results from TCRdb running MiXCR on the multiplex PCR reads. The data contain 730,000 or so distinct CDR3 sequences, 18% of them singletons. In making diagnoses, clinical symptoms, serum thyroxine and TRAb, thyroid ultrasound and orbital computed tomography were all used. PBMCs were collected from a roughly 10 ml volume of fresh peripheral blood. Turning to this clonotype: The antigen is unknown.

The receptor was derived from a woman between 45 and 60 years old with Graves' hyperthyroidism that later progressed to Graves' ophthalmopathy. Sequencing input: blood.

The CDR3 DNA follows: TGCGCCAGCAGCCAAGTAGACCTTGGGTTTACCTACGAGCAGTACTTC. Translating it yields CASSQVDLGFTYEQYF. The chain couples TRBV4-1 to TRBJ2-7; D is unresolved. V dropped 1 base and J dropped 2 bases, with 15 bases sitting between them. Per germline, CDR1 MGHRA and CDR2 YSYEKL. The CDR3 spans 16 residues.